This note documents a single TCR beta chain sequence. Co-extraction yielded RNA and DNA from roughly 21-30 mg of unsorted bulk tissue. This sample was included in a study of tumor-infiltrating lymphocytes in primary liver carcinoma. Making TCR beta cDNA involved approximately 520 ng total RNA and a constant-region primer. Each TCR beta library was derived from three nested multiplex PCR rounds that employed slightly modified ARM-PCR. The first two PCR rounds, roughly 9 cycles each, used TRBV1-TRBV30 forward primers and a C-beta reverse primer. TCRdb independently ran MiXCR on the multiplex PCR reads; one entry per CDR3 protein. The sample lists 30,000 to 35,000 distinct CDR3 sequences, 75% to 85% seen once, with roughly a third in the top ten. The germline V gene encodes CDR1 SGHAT and CDR2 FQDESV (reference sequence). V was shortened by 4 bases and J by 8 bases, with 14 bases between the two germline ends. The CDR3 is 14 amino acids.

The chain is built from TRBV11-1 and TRBJ2-2, with D possibly being TRBD1 (5 bases). The sequencing input was liver tumor tissue from sampling region 5. The subset denotes: tumor region T5, tumor centre. This clonotype was sampled from a man between 40 and 49 years old with primary liver carcinoma and hepatitis B virus infection. For the CDR3, the DNA is TGTGCCAGCAGCTATATAGGGGTTACAGGGGAGCTGTTTTTT. It translates to CASSYIGVTGELFF. The full variable domain, completed using reference TRBV11-1 and TRBJ2-2, is EAEVAQSPRYKITEKSQAVAFWCDPISGHATLYWYRQILGQGPELLVQFQDESVVDDSQLPKDRFSAERLKGVDSTLKIQPAELGDSAMYLCASSYIGVTGELFFGEGSRLTVL.